The clone carrying this TCR beta chain was observed many times. Its antigen is unidentified. The data derive from a study of response to subunit inactivated influenza vaccine. Study results and limitations: After each seasonal influenza vaccination, few new T cells are recruited, the authors suggested.

TCRdb re-derived calls from the RT-PCR reads in MiXCR, one entry per CDR3 protein. The sample lists under 800,000 distinct CDR3 sequences; about 15% were seen once. The receptor was derived from a man aged 50 to 59 who received an inactivated influenza vaccine. The sample in question was PBMCs from blood, obtained 14 to 15 days before vaccination.

The CDR3 reads CATSGYRGVQNEQFF. The CDR3 coding sequence is TGTGCCACCAGTGGGTACAGGGGAGTCCAAAATGAGCAGTTCTTC. This rearrangement joins TRBV24-1 to TRBJ2-1; 7 bases align to TRBD1. This CDR3 comprises 15 residues. CDR1 and CDR2 from the germline V gene are KGHDR and SFDVKD. V dropped 5 bases and J dropped 7; count of bases not matched to a gene: 10.